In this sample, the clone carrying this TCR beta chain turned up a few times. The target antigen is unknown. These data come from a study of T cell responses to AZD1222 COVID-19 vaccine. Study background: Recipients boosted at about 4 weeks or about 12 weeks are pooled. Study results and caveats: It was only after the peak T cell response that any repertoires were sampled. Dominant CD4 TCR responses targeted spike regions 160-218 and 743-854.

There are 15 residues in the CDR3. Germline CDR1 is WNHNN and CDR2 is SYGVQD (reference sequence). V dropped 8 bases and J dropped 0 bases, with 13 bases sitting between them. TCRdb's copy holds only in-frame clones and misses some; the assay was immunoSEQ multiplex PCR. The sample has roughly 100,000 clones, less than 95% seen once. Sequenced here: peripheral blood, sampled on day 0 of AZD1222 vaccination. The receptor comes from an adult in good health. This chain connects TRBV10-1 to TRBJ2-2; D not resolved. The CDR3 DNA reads TGCGCCAGCTCCCTTTCCGGAACGAACACCGGGGAGCTGTTTTTT. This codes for CASSLSGTNTGELFF.